The sequence of this T cell receptor (beta chain) was determined in a study of OX40 agonist ivuxolimab in advanced cancers. In the study overall: Three patients had partial responses: one hepatocellular carcinoma, two cutaneous melanoma.

Notes on this clone: Its antigen is undetermined.

CDR1 is LNHDA, CDR2 SQIVND, per germline (reference sequence). Trimming removed 7 bases from V and 0 bases from J, with 6 bases in between. The CDR3 length is 13 residues. The data were produced by immunoSEQ multiplex PCR, yet TCRdb's version contains in-frame clones alone and is incomplete. The sample carries about 73,000 clones, about 81% recorded once. Overall study findings and caveats: Some patients without response likewise showed low normalized clonal expansion. Expanded peripheral T-cell antigen specificity went undetermined. On average, CD8+ T cells showed a greater number of expanded clones than CD4+.

This TCR derives from an adult with an advanced solid tumor such as melanoma, head and neck, liver or kidney cancer. The specimen was CD4+ or CD8+ T cells sorted from blood, collected in a trial of the OX40 agonist ivuxolimab. This chain connects TRBV19 to TRBJ2-2; D call uncertain. The CDR3 region has the DNA TGTGCCAGTATTGAGACGAACACCGGGGAGCTGTTTTTT. Encoded protein: CASIETNTGELFF.